These 6 T cell receptor beta chains share one sample of origin, sequenced in a study of tumor and adjacent non-tumor tissue in lung cancer. Three rounds of nested PCR, following a modified ARM-PCR protocol, produced the TCRbeta library. TCRdb recomputed calls from the multiplex PCR reads with MiXCR, one row per CDR3 protein. The data hold some 200,000 distinct CDR3 sequences, with about 76% observed a single time. The template was RNA from unsorted bulk tissue. Sample: lung tumor tissue. All receptors come from a man in his fifties or sixties with non-small cell lung cancer.

As concerns this clonotype: A much larger clone differs by one base, so this may be a read error. The chain links TRBV12-3 or TRBV12-4 to TRBJ2-4, with a weak D call TRBD1 (5 bases). The CDR3 is 10 amino acids. The CDR3 bases are TGTGCCAGCCCGGCGGACATTCACTACTTC. It specifies CASPADIHYF.

The V and J genes are TRBV20-1 and TRBJ1-1, with a tentative D call TRBD1 (6 bases). Trimming pared 8 bases from V and 0 bases from J, leaving 10 bases between. CDR1 DFQATT and CDR2 SNEGSKA come from the germline V gene (reference sequence). The CDR3 runs to 12 residues. CDR3 region: CSPGHLNTEAFF. The DNA of the CDR3 is TGCAGTCCGGGACATTTGAACACTGAAGCTTTCTTT.

This clonotype was seen repeatedly, ten times or more. At one of its ends the junction is not consistent with the germline gene, which may arise from a read error. The chain is built from TRBV6-6 and TRBJ1-2, with 7 positions matching TRBD1. Germline-derived CDR1 and CDR2 are MNHNY and SVGAGI (reference sequence). The length of the CDR3 is 12 residues. DNA for the CDR3: TGTGCCAGCAGTGCCACACAGGGGTCCGGGGCCTTC. Translation: CASSATQGSGAF.

The chain is built from TRBV11-3 and TRBJ2-1, with 7 positions matching TRBD2. V shed 1 base, J shed 11 bases, and the junction held 14 bases outside the gene matches. The CDR3 contains 16 residues. Germline lookup yields CDR1 SGHNT and CDR2 YENEEA. The CDR3 reads CASSLVVTSWKEKQFF. Here the CDR3 DNA reads TGTGCCAGCAGCTTAGTTGTGACTAGCTGGAAGGAGAAGCAGTTCTTC.

This clonotype has only a few counts. At one of its ends the junction is not consistent with the germline gene, which may arise from a read error. This chain connects TRBV7-9 to TRBJ2-3; TRBD1 agrees at 9 bases. CDR1 SEHNR and CDR2 FQNEAQ come from the germline V gene (reference sequence). The CDR3 covers 15 residues. The CDR3 DNA reads TGTGCCAGCAGATTAGGGACAGGGAGCACAGATACGCAGTATTTT. Its translation is CASRLGTGSTDTQYF.

Remarks on this clonotype: The junction and the germline gene differ at one end; a read error may be behind it. This chain links TRBV20-1 with TRBJ2-7, with D possibly matching TRBD2 (5 bases). The CDR3 runs to 12 residues. CDR1 and CDR2 (germline): DFQATT, SNEGSKA (reference sequence). The CDR3, as DNA: TGCAGTCCTAGATACCAAACTAGCGAGCAGTACTTC. It translates to CSPRYQTSEQYF.